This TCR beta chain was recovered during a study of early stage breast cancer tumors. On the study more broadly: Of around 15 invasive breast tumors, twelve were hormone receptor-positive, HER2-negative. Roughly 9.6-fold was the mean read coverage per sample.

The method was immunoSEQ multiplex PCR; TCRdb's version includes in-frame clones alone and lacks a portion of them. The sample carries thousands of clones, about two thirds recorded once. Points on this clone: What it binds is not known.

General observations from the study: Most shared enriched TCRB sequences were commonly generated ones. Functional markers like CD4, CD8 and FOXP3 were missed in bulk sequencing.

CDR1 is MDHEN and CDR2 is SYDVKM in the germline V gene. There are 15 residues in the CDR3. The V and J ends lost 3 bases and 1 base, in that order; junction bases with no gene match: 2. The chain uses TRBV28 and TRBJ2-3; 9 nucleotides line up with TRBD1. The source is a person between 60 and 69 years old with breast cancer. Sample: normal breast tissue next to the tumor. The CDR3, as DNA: TGTGCCAGCAGTTTCGGGACAGGGCGCACAGATACGCAGTATTTT. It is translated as CASSFGTGRTDTQYF.